Listed below are T cell receptor beta chains from one sample, sequenced in a study of graft-versus-host responses after intestinal transplantation. Only in-frame clones appear in the TCRdb table, and some are missing; sequencing was by immunoSEQ multiplex PCR. The sample holds roughly 89,000 clones, 91% seen once. These TCRs are of unknown antigen specificity. The sequencing here drew on unstimulated CD4+ T cells sorted from spleen or lymph node cells, taken before intestinal transplant. These TCRs come from a human donor who received an intestinal transplant. CDR3s include the opening cysteine and the closing phenylalanine or tryptophan. The D gene is left open where the match is weak. Rows give clone size only sometimes, using once, few, many, or a class for an expanded clone.

d_call j_call v_call clone_size cdr3_nt cdr3_aa
. TRBJ2-7 TRBV5-8 . TGTGCCAGCAGCCCGGGCAGGAGGGGCTCCTACGAGCAGTACTTC CASSPGRRGSYEQYF
TRBD2 TRBJ2-1 TRBV5-4 once TGTGCCAGCAGCCCCGGGGGAGGGACCAGCTCCTACAATGAGCAGTTCTTC CASSPGGGTSSYNEQFF
TRBD1 TRBJ2-3 TRBV5-1 . TGCGCCAGCAGCTTGGTGGGGGACAGGGTCCCAGATACGCAGTATTTT CASSLVGDRVPDTQYF
TRBD1 TRBJ1-5 TRBV5-1 . TGCGCCAGCAGCCAGACAGGGGGCGGTCAGCCCCAGCATTTT CASSQTGGGQPQHF
. TRBJ1-5 TRBV7-2 . TGTGCCAGCAGCCGTAGGGGCGGGGATCAGCCCCAGCATTTT CASSRRGGDQPQHF
. TRBJ1-2 TRBV1 . TGCACCAGCAGCCAATCGTTTCAAACACAGGTTAAGTTC CTSSQSFQTQVKF
. TRBJ2-6 TRBV18 few TGTGCCAGCTCATCAATAGCAGGGTCTGGGGCCAACGTCCTGACTTTC CASSSIAGSGANVLTF
TRBD1 TRBJ2-7 TRBV27 . TGTGCCAGCAGTCGGACAGGGGCTACCTACGAGCAGTACTTC CASSRTGATYEQYF
. TRBJ1-1 TRBV27 . TGTGCCAGCAGTTCTACAGGTTATCAAGCTTTCTTT CASSSTGYQAFF
. TRBJ2-1 TRBV30 . TGTGCCTGGGTGGCGGGTAATAGGAACAATGAGCAGTTCTTC CAWVAGNRNNEQFF
. TRBJ1-1 TRBV7-9 . TGTGCCAGCAGCTTCGGACACGAAGCTTTCTTT CASSFGHEAFF
. TRBJ1-5 TRBV19 . TGTGCCTCGGGAGACACTAGCAATCAGCCCCAGCATTTT CASGDTSNQPQHF
TRBD1 TRBJ2-7 TRBV19 . TGTGCCAGTAGTATAGGACAGGGCGCATTCCTCTACGAGCAGTACTTC CASSIGQGAFLYEQYF
TRBD1 TRBJ1-2 TRBV6-6 . TGTGCCAGCAGCGGACAGGGGGACTATGGCTACACCTTC CASSGQGDYGYTF
. TRBJ1-1 TRBV7-2 . TGTGCCAGCAGCTTAGATGCCACACCGAACACTGAAGCTTTCTTT CASSLDATPNTEAFF
. TRBJ2-3 TRBV5-6 . TGTGCCAGCAGCCCAGGACTTTTTCCAGATACGCAGTATTTT CASSPGLFPDTQYF
. TRBJ2-3 TRBV5-1 . TGCGCCAGCAGCCGTATCCAGGGCACAGATACGCAGTATTTT CASSRIQGTDTQYF
. TRBJ1-5 TRBV19 . TGTGCCAGTACCAATTTCAGGACTGATTATCAGCCCCAGCATTTT CASTNFRTDYQPQHF
. TRBJ1-5 TRBV19 . TGTGCCAGTAGTATAGGAGACAAGAGAATAGGTCAGCCCCAGCATTTT CASSIGDKRIGQPQHF
TRBD1 TRBJ1-6 TRBV7-2 . TGTGCCAGCAACCTTGGACAGGGCTATAATTCACCCCTCCACTTT CASNLGQGYNSPLHF
. TRBJ1-2 TRBV29-1 . TGCAGCGCCGGAGGGGCAGGCGCCTCATACTATGGCTACACCTTC CSAGGAGASYYGYTF
. TRBJ1-1 TRBV28 . TGTGCCAGTACAGGGAACACTGAAGCTTTCTTT CASTGNTEAFF
TRBD2 TRBJ2-1 TRBV2 few TGTGCCAGCACGGGCGGGGGGGCACCTGAGCAGTTCTTC CASTGGGAPEQFF
TRBD2 TRBJ2-1 TRBV30 . TGTGCCTGGAGACCCCCGACTTGGACTAGCGGGGGGCTCAGCTCCTACAATGAGCAGTTCTTC CAWRPPTWTSGGLSSYNEQFF
. TRBJ1-5 TRBV19 few TGTGCCAGTAGTACACAACGACAGAGAAGCAATCAGCCCCAGCATTTT CASSTQRQRSNQPQHF
TRBD1 TRBJ1-1 TRBV15 . TGTGCCACCAGCAGAGCCCTGGACAGGGGCACTGAAGCTTTCTTT CATSRALDRGTEAFF
TRBD2 TRBJ2-1 TRBV7-2 . TGTGCCAGCAGCTTTCCTAGCGGGGGGGCTTGGGAGCAGTTCTTC CASSFPSGGAWEQFF
. TRBJ1-4 TRBV7-9 . TGTGCCAGCAGCCCCATGGGCGCAACTAATGAAAAACTGTTTTTT CASSPMGATNEKLFF
TRBD1 TRBJ2-3 TRBV5-6 . TGTGCCAGCAGCTTCTGGACAGGGGTGAGCACAGATACGCAGTATTTT CASSFWTGVSTDTQYF
TRBD2 TRBJ2-3 TRBV6-1 once TGTGCCAGCAGGAAGGGGCGGGGGGGCACAGATACGCAGTATTTT CASRKGRGGTDTQYF
. TRBJ1-6 TRBV5-4 . TGTGCCAGCAGCTTGGCATCCAGTGATGATAATTCACCCCTCCACTTT CASSLASSDDNSPLHF
. TRBJ1-1 TRBV4-1 . TGCGCCAGCAGCCAGGTACCGGGACAGAACACTGAAGCTTTCTTT CASSQVPGQNTEAFF
. TRBJ1-5 TRBV14 . TGTGCCAGCAGCCAAGATTATGATCAGCCCCAGCATTTT CASSQDYDQPQHF
. TRBJ1-2 TRBV4-3 once TGCGCCAGCAGCCAACGGAAGAGGGCCGAGTGGGTCTATGGCTACACCTTC CASSQRKRAEWVYGYTF
. TRBJ1-5 TRBV7-2 . TGTGCCAGCAGCCCAGGTCCTATGAGTGGCAATCAGCCCCAGCATTTT CASSPGPMSGNQPQHF
TRBD2 TRBJ2-7 TRBV5-1 . TGCGCCAGCAGCTTGGCAGGGTTAGCGGGCTCCTACGAGCAGTACTTC CASSLAGLAGSYEQYF
TRBD1 TRBJ2-2 TRBV10-1 . TGCGCCAGCAGTGAGTCACTGGGTGCAGGGGGCGCAGCCGGGGAGCTGTTTTTT CASSESLGAGGAAGELFF
. TRBJ1-1 TRBV4-3 . TGCGCCAGCAGCCACAACATACGGGGAGGGACGGCTTTCTTT CASSHNIRGGTAFF
. TRBJ1-3 TRBV5-6 . TGTGCCAGCAGCTCTCAGGGCACTGGAAACACCATATATTTT CASSSQGTGNTIYF
. TRBJ2-5 TRBV5-1 . TGCGCCAGCAGCTCGACTCCGGTCCAAGAGACCCAGTACTTC CASSSTPVQETQYF
. TRBJ2-7 TRBV5-4 . TGTGCCAGCAGCTTTGACACCTACGAGCAGTACTTC CASSFDTYEQYF
. TRBJ2-7 TRBV7-9 . TGTGCCAGCAGCTTCGGCGGCAACTCCTACGAGCAGTACTTC CASSFGGNSYEQYF
. TRBJ2-5 TRBV5-1 . TGCGCCAGCAGCTTGATACAAGAGACCCAGTACTTC CASSLIQETQYF
. TRBJ2-7 TRBV11-2 . TGTGCCAGCAGCTTAGATCGGGGTCCTCCCTACGAGCAGTACTTC CASSLDRGPPYEQYF
TRBD1 TRBJ2-2 TRBV7-2 . TGTGCCACTCAAAGACAGGGGAACACCGGGGAGCTGTTTTTT CATQRQGNTGELFF
. TRBJ1-2 TRBV6-5 . TGTGCCAGCAGTTACGAAGGGAGCACTATGGGATATGGCTACACCTTC CASSYEGSTMGYGYTF
TRBD1 TRBJ2-7 TRBV27 . TGTGCCAGCAGTTCACAGGGGGCCACCTACGAGCAGTACTTC CASSSQGATYEQYF
TRBD1 TRBJ2-7 TRBV18 . TGTGCCAGCTCACAGAGACAGGGGGCGGCTTTCTACGAGCAGTACTTC CASSQRQGAAFYEQYF
. TRBJ2-3 TRBV30 . TGTGCCTGGAGGGGTCCGACAGGGACTAGGACAGATACGCAGTATTTT CAWRGPTGTRTDTQYF
TRBD1 TRBJ2-6 TRBV18 . TGTGCCAGCTCACCCCAGGGGGCCCCTGGGGCCAACGTCCTGACTTTC CASSPQGAPGANVLTF
TRBD1 TRBJ2-3 TRBV7-9 . TGTGCCAGCAGCTTACGGGACAGCTACCCAGATACGCAGTATTTT CASSLRDSYPDTQYF
TRBD1 TRBJ1-5 TRBV19 . TGTGCCAGTAGTGTGGACAGGTACTATCAGCCCCAGCATTTT CASSVDRYYQPQHF
TRBD1 TRBJ1-1 TRBV2 few TGTGCCAGCACCAAAACAGGGGGCATGGGGGCTTTCTTT CASTKTGGMGAFF
. TRBJ2-5 TRBV5-1 few TGCGCCAGCAGCTTCGGACAGATCCAAGAGACCCAGTACTTC CASSFGQIQETQYF
. TRBJ1-3 TRBV5-1 . TGCGCCAGCAGCTCGGACAGCGGAAACACCATATATTTT CASSSDSGNTIYF
. TRBJ2-7 TRBV18 . TGTGCCAGCTCATTCGAGCAATACGAGCAGTACTTC CASSFEQYEQYF
. TRBJ2-6 TRBV7-2 . TGTGCCAGCAGCTTAGGGGGACATTCAGCGGCCAACGTCCTGACTTTC CASSLGGHSAANVLTF
. TRBJ2-7 TRBV29-1 once TGCAGCGTTGAAAGGGGGTCTGGGCAGTACTTC CSVERGSGQYF
TRBD1 TRBJ1-5 TRBV15 . TGTGCCACCAAGCGGACAGGCGATAGCAATCAGCCCCAGCATTTT CATKRTGDSNQPQHF